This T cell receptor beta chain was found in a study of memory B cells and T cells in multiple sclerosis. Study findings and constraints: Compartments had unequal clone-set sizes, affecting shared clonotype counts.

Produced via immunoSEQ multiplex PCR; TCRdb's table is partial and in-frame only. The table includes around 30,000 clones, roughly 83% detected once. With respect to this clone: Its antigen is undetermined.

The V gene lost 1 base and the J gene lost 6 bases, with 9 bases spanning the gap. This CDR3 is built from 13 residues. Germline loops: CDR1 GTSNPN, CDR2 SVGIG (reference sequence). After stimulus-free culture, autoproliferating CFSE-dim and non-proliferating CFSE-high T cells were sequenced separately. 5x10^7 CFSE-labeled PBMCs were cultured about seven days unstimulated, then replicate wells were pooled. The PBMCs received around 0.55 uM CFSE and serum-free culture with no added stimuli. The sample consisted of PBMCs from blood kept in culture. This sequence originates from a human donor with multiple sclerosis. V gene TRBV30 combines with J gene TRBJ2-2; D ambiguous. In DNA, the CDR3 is TGTGCCTGGAGTGCATTCGAAGCCGGGGAGCTGTTTTTT. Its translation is CAWSAFEAGELFF. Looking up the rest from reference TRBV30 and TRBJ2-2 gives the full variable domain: SQTIHQWPATLVQPVGSPLSLECTVEGTSNPNLYWYRQAAGRGLQLLFYSVGIGQISSEVPQNLSASRPQDRQFILSSKKLLLSDSGFYLCAWSAFEAGELFFGEGSRLTVL.